This TCR beta chain was observed in a study of T-cell reconstitution after alpha-beta-depleted transplantation in children. Trimming cost V 4 bases and J 0 bases; bases outside gene matches: 11. Germline CDR1 is SGHRS and CDR2 is YFSETQ. CDR3 length equals 19 residues. Unique molecular identifiers were incorporated when the TCRbeta library was constructed. TCRdb re-called the PCR reads with MiXCR, one entry per CDR3 protein. Counted here are some 830,000 distinct CDR3 sequences, about 15% occurring once; the ten biggest clones make up approximately 5%. Study conclusions and caveats: Expanded graft clones, several hundred of them, were reportedly the source of alpha-beta T cells about two months after transplant. Some patients owed their high day-60 TCRbeta diversity to surviving recipient T cells and thymic progenitors. T-cell counts and diversity at one year post-transplant came mainly from newly produced T cells.

On this clonotype: What it binds is unknown.

The chain is built from TRBV5-1 and TRBJ2-1; the match to TRBD2 covers 12 bases. The starting material was PBMCs, mostly from graft donor cells, obtained 360 days after TCRalphabeta/CD19-depleted stem cell transplant. This TCR was recovered from a male patient under 18 who had a stem cell transplant for acute lymphoblastic leukemia, so the T cells may come from the graft donor. CDR3 DNA: TGCGCCAGCAGCCCAAGACCGGGACTAGCGGGTCGCTCCTACAATGAGCAGTTCTTC. Translating it yields CASSPRPGLAGRSYNEQFF. Combining the CDR3 with reference TRBV5-1 and TRBJ2-1 gives the whole variable domain KAGVTQTPRYLIKTRGQQVTLSCSPISGHRSVSWYQQTPGQGLQFLFEYFSETQRNKGNFPGRFSGRQFSNSRSEMNVSTLELGDSALYLCASSPRPGLAGRSYNEQFFGPGTRLTVL.